These 7 T cell receptor beta chains came from one sample sequenced in a study of siplizumab effects on memory and regulatory T cells. Only in-frame clones appear in the TCRdb table, and some are missing; sequencing was by immunoSEQ multiplex PCR. Of 100,000 to 120,000 clones detected, roughly 92% appear once; the ten largest clones hold 1% to 1.5%. The sample taken for sequencing was CD4+ T cells sorted from blood. All receptors come from a human donor in good health.

The chain links TRBV7-7 to TRBJ2-5, with 8 positions matching TRBD2. This CDR3 spans 15 amino acids. Germline assignment: CDR1 SSHAT and CDR2 FNYEAQ (reference sequence). The ends lost 2 bases at V and 4 bases at J; junction bases unmatched: 6. As DNA, the CDR3 is TGTGCCAGCAGCTTACCAGCGGGGGCGGGAGAGACCCAGTACTTC. Its protein is CASSLPAGAGETQYF. The full variable domain, rest sourced from reference TRBV7-7 and TRBJ2-5, is GAGVSQSPRYKVTKRGQDVTLRCDPISSHATLYWYQQALGQGPEFLTYFNYEAQPDKSGLPSDRFSAERPEGSISTLTIQRTEQRDSAMYRCASSLPAGAGETQYFGPGTRLLVL.

V is TRBV5-4 and J is TRBJ2-1; 8 bases line up with TRBD2. Trimming took 7 bases from V and 0 from J; bases not matched to a gene: 3. Germline lookup yields CDR1 SGHNT and CDR2 YYREEE (reference sequence). The CDR3 extends over 14 amino acids. The CDR3: CASAGGNSYNEQFF. The CDR3 bases are TGTGCCAGCGCGGGGGGCAACTCCTACAATGAGCAGTTCTTC.

The genes are TRBV6-1 and TRBJ1-1; D is unclear. Germline V gene lookup returns CDR1 MNHNS and CDR2 SASEGT. V was shortened by 6 bases and J by 1 base, with 9 bases between the two germline ends. The CDR3 runs to 13 residues. The CDR3 here is CASRETPNTEAFF. The CDR3 coding sequence is TGTGCCAGCAGAGAGACTCCGAACACTGAAGCTTTCTTT.

This chain connects TRBV9 to TRBJ2-1; the match to TRBD1 covers 9 bases. J gave up 3 bases and V 2 bases, and 3 bases lay outside the gene matches. CDR1 and CDR2 (germline): SGDLS, YYNGEE. This CDR3 is 15 amino acids long. DNA for the CDR3: TGTGCCAGCAGCGTGGACAGGGGAAACTACAATGAGCAGTTCTTC. Translation: CASSVDRGNYNEQFF.

CDR3 bases: TGTGCCAGCAGTTACGGCCAGGGTCCCGGAAACACCATATATTTT. Amino acid sequence: CASSYGQGPGNTIYF. The J gene is TRBJ1-3, the V gene TRBV6-5; perhaps TRBD1 as D (5 bases). In germline, CDR1 is MNHEY, CDR2 SVGAGI. The V and J ends lost 2 bases and 4 bases respectively, with 12 bases between them. CDR3 length: 15 residues.

The chain has TRBV19 and TRBJ1-2; D is unresolved. V was cut by 5 bases and J by 2 bases, with 12 bases left in between. The CDR3 length is 14 residues. The germline gives CDR1 LNHDA, CDR2 SQIVND (reference sequence). The CDR3 loop is CASSETHQNYGYTF. CDR3 in DNA: TGTGCCAGTAGTGAGACACATCAGAACTATGGCTACACCTTC.

The gene calls are TRBV7-9 and TRBJ2-7, with 11 bases fitting TRBD1. CDR1 and CDR2 (germline): SEHNR, FQNEAQ (reference sequence). J gave up 4 bases and V 0 bases, and 2 bases lay outside the gene matches. This CDR3 comprises 15 residues. The CDR3 loop is CASSLAGTGGYEQYF. CDR3 nucleotide sequence: TGTGCCAGCAGCTTAGCGGGGACAGGGGGATACGAGCAGTACTTC.